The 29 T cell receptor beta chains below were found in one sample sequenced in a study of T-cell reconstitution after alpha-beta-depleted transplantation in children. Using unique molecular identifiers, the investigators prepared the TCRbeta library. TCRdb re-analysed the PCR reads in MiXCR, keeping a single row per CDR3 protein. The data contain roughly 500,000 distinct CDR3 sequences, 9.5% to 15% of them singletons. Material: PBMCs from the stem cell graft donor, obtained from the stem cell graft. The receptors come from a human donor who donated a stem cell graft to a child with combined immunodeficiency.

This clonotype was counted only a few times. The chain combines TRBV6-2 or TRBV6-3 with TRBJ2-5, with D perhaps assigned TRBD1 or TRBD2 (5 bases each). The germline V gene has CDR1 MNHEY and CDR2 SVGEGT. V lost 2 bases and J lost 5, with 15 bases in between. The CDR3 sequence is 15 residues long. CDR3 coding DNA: TGTGCCAGCAGTTACGTCCGGGGCGCTGGGGAGACCCAGTACTTC. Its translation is CASSYVRGAGETQYF.

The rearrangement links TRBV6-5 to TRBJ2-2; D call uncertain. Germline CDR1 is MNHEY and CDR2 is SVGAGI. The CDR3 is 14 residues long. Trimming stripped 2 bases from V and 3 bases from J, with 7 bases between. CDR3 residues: CASSYVTYTGELFF. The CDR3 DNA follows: TGTGCCAGCAGTTACGTCACTTACACCGGGGAGCTGTTTTTT.

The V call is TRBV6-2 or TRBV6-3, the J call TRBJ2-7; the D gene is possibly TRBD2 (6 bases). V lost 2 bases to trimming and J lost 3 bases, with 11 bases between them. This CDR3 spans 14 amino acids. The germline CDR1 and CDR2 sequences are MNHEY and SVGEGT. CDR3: CASSYPPGVYEQYF. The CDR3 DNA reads TGTGCCAGCAGTTACCCTCCGGGAGTCTACGAGCAGTACTTC.

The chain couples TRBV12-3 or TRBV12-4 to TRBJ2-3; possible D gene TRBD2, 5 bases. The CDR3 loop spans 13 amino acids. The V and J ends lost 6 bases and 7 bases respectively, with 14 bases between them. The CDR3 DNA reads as TGTGCCAGCAGCGACGGGAACAGAAATACGCAGTATTTT. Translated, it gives CASSDGNRNTQYF.

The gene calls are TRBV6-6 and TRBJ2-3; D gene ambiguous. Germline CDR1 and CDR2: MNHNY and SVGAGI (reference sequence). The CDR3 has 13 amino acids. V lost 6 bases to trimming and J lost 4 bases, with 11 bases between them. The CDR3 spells CASRVFPPDTQYF. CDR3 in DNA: TGTGCCAGCAGAGTTTTCCCGCCAGATACGCAGTATTTT.

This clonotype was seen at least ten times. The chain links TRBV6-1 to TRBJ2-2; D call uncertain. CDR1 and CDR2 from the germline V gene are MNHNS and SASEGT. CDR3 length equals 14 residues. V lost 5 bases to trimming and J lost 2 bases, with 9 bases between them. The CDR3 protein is CASSLIANTGELFF. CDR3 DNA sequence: TGTGCCAGCAGTCTCATAGCTAACACCGGGGAGCTGTTTTTT.

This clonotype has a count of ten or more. The CDR3 sequence: CASSLAQIQETQYF. The DNA of the CDR3 is TGTGCCAGCAGCTTAGCTCAGATACAAGAGACCCAGTACTTC. This sequence joins TRBV7-2 and TRBJ2-5; D is undetermined. Germline CDR1 SGHTA, CDR2 FQGNSA. The CDR3 is 14 residues long. The germline V and J ends were trimmed by 0 bases and 2 bases, with 7 bases remaining between them. The whole variable domain, filled in from reference TRBV7-2 and TRBJ2-5, reads GAGVSQSPSNKVTEKGKDVELRCDPISGHTALYWYRQSLGQGLEFLIYFQGNSAPDKSGLPSDRFSAERTGGSVSTLTIQRTQQEDSAVYLCASSLAQIQETQYFGPGTRLLVL.

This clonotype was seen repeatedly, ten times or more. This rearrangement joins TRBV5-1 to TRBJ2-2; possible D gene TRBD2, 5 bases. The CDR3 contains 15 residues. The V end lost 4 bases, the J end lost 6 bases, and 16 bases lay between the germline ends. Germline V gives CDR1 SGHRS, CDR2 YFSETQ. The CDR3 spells CASSKGAAEAGELFF. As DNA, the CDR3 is TGCGCCAGCAGCAAGGGAGCGGCCGAGGCCGGGGAGCTGTTTTTT.

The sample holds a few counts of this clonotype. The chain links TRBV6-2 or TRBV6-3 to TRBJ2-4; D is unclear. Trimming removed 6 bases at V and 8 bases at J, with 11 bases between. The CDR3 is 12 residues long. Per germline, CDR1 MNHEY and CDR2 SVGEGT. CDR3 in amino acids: CASRTGGYIQYF. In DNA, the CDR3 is TGTGCCAGCAGGACCGGCGGTTACATTCAGTACTTC.

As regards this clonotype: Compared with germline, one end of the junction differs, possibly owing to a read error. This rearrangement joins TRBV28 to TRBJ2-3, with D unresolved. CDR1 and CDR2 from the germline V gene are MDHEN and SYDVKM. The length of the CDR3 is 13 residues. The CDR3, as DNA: TGTGGCAGCAGCCCCCTCTCTCTATATACGCAGTATTTT. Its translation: CGSSPLSLYTQYF.

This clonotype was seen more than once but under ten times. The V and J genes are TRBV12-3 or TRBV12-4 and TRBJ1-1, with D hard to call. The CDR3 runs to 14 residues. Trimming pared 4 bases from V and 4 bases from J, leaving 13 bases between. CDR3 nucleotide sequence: TGTGCCAGCAGTTCGGACTCATGGGCCACTGAAGCTTTCTTT. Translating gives CASSSDSWATEAFF.

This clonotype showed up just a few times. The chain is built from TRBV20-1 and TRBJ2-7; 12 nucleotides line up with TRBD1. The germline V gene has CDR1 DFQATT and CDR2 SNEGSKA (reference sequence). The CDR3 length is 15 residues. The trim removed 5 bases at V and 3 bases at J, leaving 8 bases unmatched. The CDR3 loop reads CSAQPGTGGDYEQYF. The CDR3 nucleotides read TGCAGTGCTCAACCCGGGACAGGGGGCGACTACGAGCAGTACTTC.

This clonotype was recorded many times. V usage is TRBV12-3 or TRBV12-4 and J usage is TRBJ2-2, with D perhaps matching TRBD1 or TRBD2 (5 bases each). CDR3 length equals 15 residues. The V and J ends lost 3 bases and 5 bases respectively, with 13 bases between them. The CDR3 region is CASSLGPRMTGELFF. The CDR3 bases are TGTGCCAGCAGTTTGGGACCGAGGATGACCGGGGAGCTGTTTTTT.

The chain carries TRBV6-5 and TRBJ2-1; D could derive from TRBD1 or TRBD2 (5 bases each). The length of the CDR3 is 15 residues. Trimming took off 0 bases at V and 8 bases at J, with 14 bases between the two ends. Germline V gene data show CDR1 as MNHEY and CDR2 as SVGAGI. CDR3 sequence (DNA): TGTGCCAGCAGTTACTCTGGGGGTTGGTCGGATGAGCAGTTCTTC. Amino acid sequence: CASSYSGGWSDEQFF.

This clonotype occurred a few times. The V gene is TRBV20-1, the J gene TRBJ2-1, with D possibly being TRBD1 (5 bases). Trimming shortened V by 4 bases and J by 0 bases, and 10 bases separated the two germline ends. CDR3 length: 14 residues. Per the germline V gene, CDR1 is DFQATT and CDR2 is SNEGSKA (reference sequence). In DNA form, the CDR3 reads TGCAGTGCTAACCCCCAGGGCTCCTACAATGAGCAGTTCTTC. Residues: CSANPQGSYNEQFF.

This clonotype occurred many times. The CDR3 here is CSATDSLTDTQYF. The CDR3 DNA is TGCAGTGCTACCGACAGCCTGACGGATACGCAGTATTTT. The V gene is TRBV20-1, the J gene TRBJ2-3; a weak D match, TRBD1 (5 bases). The CDR3 runs 13 residues. Germline values: CDR1 DFQATT, CDR2 SNEGSKA (reference sequence). V was shortened by 4 bases and J by 6 bases, with 14 bases between the two germline ends.

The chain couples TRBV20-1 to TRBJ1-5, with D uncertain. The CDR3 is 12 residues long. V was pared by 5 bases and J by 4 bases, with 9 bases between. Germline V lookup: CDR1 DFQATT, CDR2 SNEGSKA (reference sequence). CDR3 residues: CSALDRNQPQHF. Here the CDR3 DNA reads TGCAGTGCTTTGGACCGGAATCAGCCCCAGCATTTT.

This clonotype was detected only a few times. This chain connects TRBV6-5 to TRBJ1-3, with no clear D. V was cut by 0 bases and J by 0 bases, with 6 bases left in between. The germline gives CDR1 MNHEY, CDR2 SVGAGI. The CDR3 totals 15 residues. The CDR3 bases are TGTGCCAGCAGTTACTCGACAACCTCTGGAAACACCATATATTTT. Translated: CASSYSTTSGNTIYF.

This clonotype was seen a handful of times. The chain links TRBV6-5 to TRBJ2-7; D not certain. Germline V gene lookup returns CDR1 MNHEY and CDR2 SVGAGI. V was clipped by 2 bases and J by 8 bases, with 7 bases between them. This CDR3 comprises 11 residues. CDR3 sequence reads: CASSYGVQQYF. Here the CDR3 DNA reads TGTGCCAGCAGTTACGGTGTTCAGCAGTACTTC.

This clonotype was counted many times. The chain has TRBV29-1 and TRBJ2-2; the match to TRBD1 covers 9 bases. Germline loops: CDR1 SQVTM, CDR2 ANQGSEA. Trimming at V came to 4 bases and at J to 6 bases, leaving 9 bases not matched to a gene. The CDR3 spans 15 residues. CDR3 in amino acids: CSVGRGDRVSGELFF. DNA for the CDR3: TGCAGCGTTGGTCGCGGGGACAGGGTGTCCGGGGAGCTGTTTTTT.

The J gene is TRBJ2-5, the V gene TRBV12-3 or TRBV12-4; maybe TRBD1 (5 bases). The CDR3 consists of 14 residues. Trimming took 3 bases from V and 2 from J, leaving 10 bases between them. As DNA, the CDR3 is TGTGCCAGCAGTTTTTCAGGGTGGCAAGAGACCCAGTACTTC. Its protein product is CASSFSGWQETQYF.

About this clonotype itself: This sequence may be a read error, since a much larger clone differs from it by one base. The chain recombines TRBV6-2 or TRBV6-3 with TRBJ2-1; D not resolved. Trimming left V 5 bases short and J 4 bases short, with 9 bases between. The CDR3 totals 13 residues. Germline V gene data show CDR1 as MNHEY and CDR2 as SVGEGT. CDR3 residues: CASSRHGYNEQFF. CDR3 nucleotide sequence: TGTGCCAGCAGTCGACATGGATACAATGAGCAGTTCTTC.

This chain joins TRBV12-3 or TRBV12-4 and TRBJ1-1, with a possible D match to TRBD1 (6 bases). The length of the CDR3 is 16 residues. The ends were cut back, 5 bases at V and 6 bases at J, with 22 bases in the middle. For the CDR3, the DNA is TGTGCCAGCAGTACACAGCCGGGGTGGGGGGGCTCTGAAGCTTTCTTT. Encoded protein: CASSTQPGWGGSEAFF.

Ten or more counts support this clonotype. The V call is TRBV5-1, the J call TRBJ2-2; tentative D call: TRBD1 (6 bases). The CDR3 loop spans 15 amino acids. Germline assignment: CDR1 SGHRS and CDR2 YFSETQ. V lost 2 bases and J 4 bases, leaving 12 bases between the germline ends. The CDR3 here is CASSFVRGCTGELFF. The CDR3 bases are TGCGCCAGCAGCTTTGTCAGGGGATGCACCGGGGAGCTGTTTTTT.

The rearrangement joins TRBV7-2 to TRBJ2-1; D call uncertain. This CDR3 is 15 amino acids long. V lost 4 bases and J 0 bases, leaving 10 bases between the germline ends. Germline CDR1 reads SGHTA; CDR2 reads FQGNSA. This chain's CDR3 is CASSSRSASYNEQFF. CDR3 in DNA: TGTGCCAGCAGCTCCAGATCCGCCTCCTACAATGAGCAGTTCTTC.

The CDR3 nucleotides read TGCAGTGCTAGACCCCCCGAGGAGGCTGTTGGCTACACCTTC. It codes for CSARPPEEAVGYTF. The rearrangement uses TRBV20-1 and TRBJ1-2; D ambiguous. Germline lookup yields CDR1 DFQATT and CDR2 SNEGSKA (reference sequence). V was shortened by 2 bases and J by 7 bases, with 17 bases between the two germline ends. The CDR3 is 14 amino acids.

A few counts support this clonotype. As DNA, the CDR3 is TGTGCCAGCAGTGGCCCGACGCCGGGAGAGCAGTACTTC. It yields the protein CASSGPTPGEQYF. V is TRBV25-1 and J is TRBJ2-7; tentative D call: TRBD2 (5 bases). Trimming pared 4 bases from V and 7 bases from J, leaving 14 bases between. Germline values: CDR1 MGHDK, CDR2 SYGVNS. The CDR3 runs 13 residues.

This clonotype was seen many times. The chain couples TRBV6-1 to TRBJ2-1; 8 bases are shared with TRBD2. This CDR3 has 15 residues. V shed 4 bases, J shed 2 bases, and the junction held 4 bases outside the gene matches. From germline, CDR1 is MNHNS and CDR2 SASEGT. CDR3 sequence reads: CASSGSGLAYNEQFF. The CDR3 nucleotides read TGTGCCAGCAGTGGCTCGGGACTAGCCTACAATGAGCAGTTCTTC.

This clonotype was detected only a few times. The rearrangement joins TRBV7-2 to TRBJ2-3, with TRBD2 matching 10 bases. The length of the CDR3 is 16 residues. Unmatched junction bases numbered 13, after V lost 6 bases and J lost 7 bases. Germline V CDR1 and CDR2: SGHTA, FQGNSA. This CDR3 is CASSKTRSGRANTQYF. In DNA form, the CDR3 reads TGTGCCAGCAGTAAAACCCGAAGCGGGAGGGCAAATACGCAGTATTTT.